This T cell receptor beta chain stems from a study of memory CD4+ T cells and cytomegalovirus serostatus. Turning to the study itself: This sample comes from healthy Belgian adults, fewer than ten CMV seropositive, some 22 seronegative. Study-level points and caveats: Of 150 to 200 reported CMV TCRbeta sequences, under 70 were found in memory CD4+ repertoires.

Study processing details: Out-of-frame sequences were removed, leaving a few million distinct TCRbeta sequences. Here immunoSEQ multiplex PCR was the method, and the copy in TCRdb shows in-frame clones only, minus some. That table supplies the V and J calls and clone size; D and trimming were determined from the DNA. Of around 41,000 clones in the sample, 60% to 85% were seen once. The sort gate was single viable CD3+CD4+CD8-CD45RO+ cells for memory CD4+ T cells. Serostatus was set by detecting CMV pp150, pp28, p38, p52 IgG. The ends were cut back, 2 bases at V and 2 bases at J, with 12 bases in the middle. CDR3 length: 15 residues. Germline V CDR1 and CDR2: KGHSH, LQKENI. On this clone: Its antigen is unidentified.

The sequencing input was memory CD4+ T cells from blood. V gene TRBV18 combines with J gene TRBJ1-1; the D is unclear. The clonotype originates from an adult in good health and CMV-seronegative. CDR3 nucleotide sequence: TGTGCCAGCTCACCAGAAGCAGGCCTCAACACTGAAGCTTTCTTT. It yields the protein CASSPEAGLNTEAFF.